This T cell receptor (beta chain) derives from a study of shared clonotypes between healthy human individuals. Everyone who donated was a Caucasian adult who lived in Nashville, Tennessee. Subsets obtained from CD4+ cells comprised CD45RA+ naive and CD45RA-negative memory cells. This CDR3 contains 13 residues. J gave up 5 bases and V 5 bases, and 5 bases lay outside the gene matches. Germline V lookup: CDR1 SGHNT, CDR2 YENEEA. Assay execution proceeded at the deep level. TCRdb's copy holds only in-frame clones and misses some; the assay was immunoSEQ multiplex PCR. Among 2 million to 3 million clones listed, 80% to 95% were seen once.

The chain couples TRBV11-3 to TRBJ2-5; 7 positions agree with TRBD1. Sequences were obtained from naive CD4+ T cells from PBMCs. Subset given: CD45RA+ positively selected. This clonotype originated in a young man in good health. Some clones in this sample may be carry-over from other donors' samples. CDR3 sequence (DNA): TGTGCCAGCAGCGGAGACAGGGATGAGACCCAGTACTTC. As protein: CASSGDRDETQYF.